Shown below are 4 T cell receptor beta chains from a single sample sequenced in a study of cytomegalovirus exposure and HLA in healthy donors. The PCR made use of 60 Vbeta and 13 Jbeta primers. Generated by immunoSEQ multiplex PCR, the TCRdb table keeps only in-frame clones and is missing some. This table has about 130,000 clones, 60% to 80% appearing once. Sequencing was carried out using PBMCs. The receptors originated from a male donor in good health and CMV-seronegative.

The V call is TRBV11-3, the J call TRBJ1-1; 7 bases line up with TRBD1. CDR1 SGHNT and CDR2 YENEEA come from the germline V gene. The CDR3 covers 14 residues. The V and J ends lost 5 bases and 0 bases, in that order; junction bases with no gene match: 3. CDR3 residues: CASSQTGVNTEAFF. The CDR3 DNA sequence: TGTGCCAGCAGCCAAACAGGGGTGAACACTGAAGCTTTCTTT.

The CDR3 coding sequence is TGTGCCAGCAGCTTTGGGGGCCCCGGGGGGGCGGCCAAAAACATTCAGTACTTC. Its protein is CASSFGGPGGAAKNIQYF. V and J are TRBV11-2 and TRBJ2-4, with 8 positions matching TRBD2. The CDR3 is made up of 18 amino acids. Germline CDR1 SGHAT, CDR2 FQNNGV. J gave up 1 base and V 3 bases, and 11 bases lay outside the gene matches.

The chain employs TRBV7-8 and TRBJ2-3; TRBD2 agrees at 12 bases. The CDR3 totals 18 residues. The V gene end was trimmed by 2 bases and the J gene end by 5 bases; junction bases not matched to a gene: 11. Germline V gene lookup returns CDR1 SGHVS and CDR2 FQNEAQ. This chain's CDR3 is CASSLIHRTSGAGDTQYF. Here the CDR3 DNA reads TGTGCCAGCAGCTTAATTCACCGGACTAGCGGGGCGGGAGATACGCAGTATTTT.

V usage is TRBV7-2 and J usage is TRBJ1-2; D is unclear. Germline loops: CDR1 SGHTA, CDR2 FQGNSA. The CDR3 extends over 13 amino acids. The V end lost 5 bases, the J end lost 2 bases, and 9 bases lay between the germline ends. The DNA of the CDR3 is TGTGCCAGCAGCGTTCACCTAAACTATGGCTACACCTTC. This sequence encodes CASSVHLNYGYTF.